The rows below give T cell receptor beta chains drawn from one sample of a study of human T cells and chemical hapten exposure. TCRdb redid the calling of the RACE reads with MiXCR, one entry per CDR3 protein. This sample has about 84,000 distinct CDR3 sequences, with over 9.5% found just once. Sample: whole blood, taken in connection with sensitization to the hapten diphenylcyclopropenone (DPC). These receptors came from a woman aged 45-65 years with alopecia areata. Some clones in this sample may be carry-over from other donors' samples. CDR3s include the opening cysteine and the closing phenylalanine or tryptophan. The D gene is left open where the match is weak. Some rows mark clone size as missing; the rest say once, few, many or name a class of expanded clone.

>.|.|TRBV28|TRBJ2-1
TGTGCCAGCAGTTTTACGGCAGGGCAGTTCTTC
CASSFTAGQFF
>many|.|TRBV7-6|TRBJ2-4
TGTGCCAGCAGCCCCGTTTTTGCCAAAAACATTCAGTACTTC
CASSPVFAKNIQYF
>.|.|TRBV12-3/TRBV12-4|TRBJ2-1
TGTGCCAGCAGTCGGGGCGTGTACTCCTACAATGAGCAGTTCTTC
CASSRGVYSYNEQFF
>.|.|TRBV7-2|TRBJ2-3
TGTGCCAGCAGCCCCAGGGGTGGGCGGGGCTACACAGATACGCAGTATTTT
CASSPRGGRGYTDTQYF
>.|.|TRBV29-1|TRBJ1-2
TGCAGCGTTGATGGGACACCATCTAACTATGGCTACACCTTC
CSVDGTPSNYGYTF
>.|.|TRBV7-9|TRBJ1-1
TGTGCCAGCAGCTCGAAGGGAATATGGGGGGTGAACACTGAAGCTTTCTTT
CASSSKGIWGVNTEAFF
>.|.|TRBV21-1|TRBJ1-4
TGTGCCAGCAGCAAGCCATCCACTAATGAAAAACTGTTTTTT
CASSKPSTNEKLFF
>.|TRBD1|TRBV2|TRBJ1-6
TGTGCCAGCAGCCAGACAGGGGGCAATAATTCACCCCTCCACTTT
CASSQTGGNNSPLHF
>few|TRBD1|TRBV5-6|TRBJ1-1
TGTGCCAGCAGTACTGGACAGGGGGCTGGTGAAGCTTTCTTT
CASSTGQGAGEAFF
>.|TRBD1|TRBV20-1|TRBJ2-5
TGCAGTGCGAGCGACAGGGGGCTAAGGGAAGAGACCCAGTACTTC
CSASDRGLREETQYF
>few|.|TRBV4-3|TRBJ2-7
TGCGCCAGCAGCCAAGGACTGATCTACGAGCAGTACTTC
CASSQGLIYEQYF
>many|.|TRBV7-2|TRBJ1-2
TGTGCCAGCAGCCCGGGACCGTGGGGCTACACCTTC
CASSPGPWGYTF
>.|TRBD1|TRBV20-1|TRBJ2-1
TGCAGTGCCCCGCCGGGACAGGGGGCTTGGAATGAGCAGTTCTTC
CSAPPGQGAWNEQFF
>.|TRBD1|TRBV25-1|TRBJ2-7
TGTGCCAGCCTTCCGGGACAGTCCTACGAGCAGTACTTC
CASLPGQSYEQYF
>.|TRBD1|TRBV28|TRBJ2-1
TGTGCCACCCTCCGGGACAGGGCCTACAATGAGCAGTTCTTC
CATLRDRAYNEQFF
>many|.|TRBV6-2/TRBV6-3|TRBJ1-2
TGTGCCAGCAGTTACTCGATGTCCGCGGCTAACTATGGCTACACCTTC
CASSYSMSAANYGYTF
>few|TRBD1|TRBV3-1|TRBJ2-7
TGTGCCAGCAGCCAAGCGAGACAGGGTGCCTCCTACGAGCAGTACTTC
CASSQARQGASYEQYF
>many|.|TRBV18|TRBJ1-5
TGTGCCAGCTCACCAGACGGGGGCAATCAGCCCCAGCATTTT
CASSPDGGNQPQHF
>few|.|TRBV3-1|TRBJ1-1
TGTGCCAGCAGCGGGTGGAGGGGGACTGAAGCTTTCTTT
CASSGWRGTEAFF
>.|.|TRBV27|TRBJ2-5
TGTGCCAGCAGCCCCGTGACAAACCAAGAGACCCAGTACTTC
CASSPVTNQETQYF
>.|.|TRBV5-1|TRBJ2-5
TGCGCCAGCAGCTTCGCAAAGCCGGAAGAGACCCAGTACTTC
CASSFAKPEETQYF
>many|TRBD2|TRBV28|TRBJ2-1
TGTGCCAGCAGTTTATTTAGCGGGAGGTTCTATGAGCAGTTCTTC
CASSLFSGRFYEQFF
>many|.|TRBV30|TRBJ1-2
TGTGCCTGGAATAGTATGTCCTATGGCTACACCTTC
CAWNSMSYGYTF
>.|TRBD1|TRBV9|TRBJ1-2
TGTGCCAGCAACGACAGGGTAAATGGCTACACCTTC
CASNDRVNGYTF
>.|TRBD2|TRBV2|TRBJ2-1
TGTGCCAGCAGCAGCGGGGCCTACAATGAGCAGTTCTTC
CASSSGAYNEQFF
>many|TRBD2|TRBV28|TRBJ2-7
TGTGCCAGCAGCACTCGGACTAGCGGTTTTTACGAGCAGTACTTC
CASSTRTSGFYEQYF
>many|.|TRBV7-6|TRBJ2-2
TGTGCCAGCAGCTTATCGAGGCCGGGCACCGGGGAGCTGTTTTTT
CASSLSRPGTGELFF
>many|TRBD2|TRBV6-5|TRBJ2-1
TGTGCCAGCAGTTACTTCCCCGACGGCGGGAGGGCGAATGAGCAGTTCTTC
CASSYFPDGGRANEQFF
>many|.|TRBV3-1|TRBJ2-1
TGTGCCAGCAGCCAGACATCCTACAATGAGCAGTTCTTC
CASSQTSYNEQFF
>.|TRBD2|TRBV6-6|TRBJ2-7
TGTACCAGCAGTTCGGGGACTAGCGGCTACGAGCAGTACTTC
CTSSSGTSGYEQYF
>.|.|TRBV2|TRBJ1-1
TGTGCCAGCAGCAAGGGGCTCAACACTGAAGCTTTCTTT
CASSKGLNTEAFF
>.|TRBD1|TRBV4-1|TRBJ2-7
TGCGCCAGCAGCCAAGTCTTGAACAGGGGCGACGAGCAGTACTTC
CASSQVLNRGDEQYF
>many|.|TRBV12-3/TRBV12-4|TRBJ1-6
TGTGCCAGCAGTTTGGGTTTGAGCCCCCTCCACTTT
CASSLGLSPLHF
>many|.|TRBV13|TRBJ2-7
TGTGCCAGCAGCTTACGGGGGATCTACGAGCAGTACTTC
CASSLRGIYEQYF
>.|.|TRBV7-8|TRBJ2-1
TGTGCCAGCAGCTTAGGGGCCCCCGGGAATGAGCAGTTCTTC
CASSLGAPGNEQFF
>few|TRBD1|TRBV11-2|TRBJ1-4
TGTGCCAGCAGCAAACAGGGGAACGAAAAACTGTTTTTT
CASSKQGNEKLFF
>few|TRBD1|TRBV7-8|TRBJ1-6
TGTGCCAGCAGCTTAACGGGACAGAATTCACCCCTCCACTTT
CASSLTGQNSPLHF